A selection of T cell receptor beta chains follows, all from one sample in a study of shared clonotypes between healthy human individuals. Data came from immunoSEQ multiplex PCR; TCRdb stores just in-frame clones and leaves some out. The profile shows under 200,000 clones, approximately 92% of them singletons. Sequenced input: naive CD4+ T cells sorted from blood. These receptor sequences come from a woman aged 25 to 45 in good health. CDR3s include the opening cysteine and the closing phenylalanine or tryptophan. D genes are given only for firm matches. Size is omitted from some rows. Given values are once, few, many or a class for expanded clones.

D gene	clone size	V gene	J gene	CDR3 protein	CDR3 DNA
TRBD2	.	TRBV27	TRBJ2-7	CASSRGSGTPYEQYF	TGTGCCAGCAGTCGTGGGAGCGGGACGCCCTACGAGCAGTACTTC
TRBD2	.	TRBV19	TRBJ2-7	CASRPSGLAGGGYEQYF	TGTGCCAGTAGGCCCTCGGGACTAGCGGGCGGAGGATACGAGCAGTACTTC
.	.	TRBV10-1	TRBJ2-7	CASSEGGAGEQYF	TGCGCCAGCAGTGAGGGGGGCGCGGGGGAGCAGTACTTC
TRBD2	.	TRBV29-1	TRBJ2-1	CSGKLAGEANEQFF	TGCAGCGGCAAACTAGCGGGAGAAGCCAATGAGCAGTTCTTC
.	few	TRBV4-1	TRBJ1-2	CASSHGQSYGYTF	TGCGCCAGCAGCCACGGACAAAGCTATGGCTACACCTTC
.	.	TRBV28	TRBJ2-7	CASSTARTPFDEQYF	TGTGCCAGCTCAACCGCTCGGACCCCCTTTGACGAGCAGTACTTC
TRBD2	.	TRBV5-1	TRBJ2-7	CASSLGGGRSYEQYF	TGCGCCAGCAGCTTGGGGGGCGGGAGGTCGTACGAGCAGTACTTC
.	.	TRBV28	TRBJ1-2	CASSYQGAYGYTF	TGTGCCAGCAGTTACCAGGGTGCCTATGGCTACACCTTC
TRBD1	.	TRBV28	TRBJ1-6	CASSLSYRGYNSPLHF	TGTGCCAGCAGTTTATCGTACAGGGGATATAATTCACCCCTCCACTTT
.	.	TRBV18	TRBJ1-1	CASSPGQNTEAFF	TGTGCCAGCTCACCAGGACAAAACACTGAAGCTTTCTTT
.	.	TRBV28	TRBJ2-6	CASSSRRRMSSGANVLTF	TGTGCCAGCAGTTCCCGTCGGCGCATGAGCTCTGGGGCCAACGTCCTGACTTTC
.	.	TRBV7-2	TRBJ1-2	CASSLSVNYGYTF	TGTGCCAGCAGCTTATCCGTGAACTATGGCTACACCTTC
.	.	TRBV5-4	TRBJ1-2	CASSLNLGPAGYTF	TGTGCCAGCAGCTTGAATCTTGGGCCAGCCGGCTACACCTTC
.	.	TRBV19	TRBJ1-5	CASSPQGHPNQPQHF	TGTGCCAGTAGTCCCCAGGGCCACCCCAATCAGCCCCAGCATTTT
TRBD1	.	TRBV7-9	TRBJ2-5	CASSRDRQETQYF	TGTGCCAGCAGCCGGGACAGGCAAGAGACCCAGTACTTC
TRBD2	.	TRBV7-9	TRBJ2-7	CASSLHRLAGYPSGEQYF	TGTGCCAGCAGCTTACACAGACTAGCGGGATATCCCTCTGGCGAGCAGTACTTC
TRBD1	.	TRBV19	TRBJ1-5	CASSTGVAQPQHF	TGTGCCAGTAGCACAGGGGTGGCCCAGCCCCAGCATTTT
TRBD1	.	TRBV6-6	TRBJ1-1	CASTEQGGTEAFF	TGTGCCAGCACCGAACAGGGGGGCACTGAAGCTTTCTTT
TRBD1	.	TRBV27	TRBJ1-6	CASRWDRVDSPLHF	TGTGCCAGCAGGTGGGACAGGGTAGATTCACCCCTCCACTTT
TRBD1	.	TRBV19	TRBJ2-2	CASTLGTGLDTGELFF	TGTGCCAGTACCCTCGGGACAGGGCTTGACACCGGGGAGCTGTTTTTT
TRBD1	.	TRBV2	TRBJ2-7	CASSGQGATYEQYF	TGTGCCAGCAGTGGCCAGGGGGCCACCTACGAGCAGTACTTC
.	.	TRBV27	TRBJ2-7	CASPKRYEQYF	TGTGCCAGCCCGAAACGTTACGAGCAGTACTTC
.	.	TRBV19	TRBJ1-4	CASTTWTVNEKLFF	TGTGCCAGTACCACATGGACGGTTAATGAAAAACTGTTTTTT
TRBD2	.	TRBV6-1	TRBJ2-7	CASTPLTSGSYEQYF	TGTGCCAGCACCCCCCTGACTAGCGGGAGTTACGAGCAGTACTTC
.	.	TRBV7-9	TRBJ2-3	CASRSPGLQRPDTQYF	TGTGCCAGCAGATCACCGGGACTTCAACGCCCAGATACGCAGTATTTT
TRBD2	.	TRBV5-1	TRBJ2-3	CASSPERGGSADTQYF	TGCGCCAGCAGCCCGGAGAGGGGAGGGAGCGCAGATACGCAGTATTTT
.	.	TRBV4-1	TRBJ2-7	CASSQDPGRDEQYF	TGCGCCAGCAGCCAAGACCCGGGGAGAGACGAGCAGTACTTC
.	.	TRBV7-8	TRBJ2-7	CASSRRDRYYEQYF	TGTGCCAGCAGCCGCCGGGACCGATACTACGAGCAGTACTTC
TRBD2	.	TRBV15	TRBJ2-1	CATSPQRLAGMDEQFF	TGTGCCACCAGCCCGCAAAGACTAGCGGGTATGGATGAGCAGTTCTTC
TRBD2	.	TRBV29-1	TRBJ2-7	CSVVGLAGPSYEQYF	TGCAGCGTTGTGGGCCTAGCGGGACCCTCCTACGAGCAGTACTTC
.	once	TRBV28	TRBJ1-2	CASSSLGLTELYGYTF	TGTGCCAGCAGTTCGTTGGGACTAACAGAATTATATGGCTACACCTTC
.	.	TRBV29-1	TRBJ2-6	CSVGQRGANVLTF	TGCAGCGTTGGGCAACGGGGGGCCAACGTCCTGACTTTC
TRBD1	.	TRBV12-5	TRBJ2-1	CASGTGTGVYNEQFF	TGTGCTAGTGGCACCGGGACAGGGGTATACAATGAGCAGTTCTTC
.	.	TRBV18	TRBJ1-5	CASSPYGINQPQHF	TGTGCCAGCTCACCATACGGGATCAATCAGCCCCAGCATTTT
.	.	TRBV5-5	TRBJ2-7	CASSLDNYEQYF	TGTGCCAGCAGCTTGGACAACTACGAGCAGTACTTC
.	once	TRBV5-4	TRBJ2-1	CASSLAGRENEQFF	TGTGCCAGCAGCTTGGCCGGGCGGGAAAATGAGCAGTTCTTC
.	.	TRBV7-9	TRBJ2-5	CASSQHLGIEEQYF	TGTGCCAGCAGCCAGCACCTAGGTATCGAAGAGCAGTACTTC
.	.	TRBV28	TRBJ2-7	CASSPHGGPYEQYF	TGTGCCAGCAGCCCACACGGAGGACCCTACGAGCAGTACTTC
.	.	TRBV2	TRBJ1-2	CASSPDTTLYGYTF	TGTGCCAGCAGTCCCGACACGACGCTATATGGCTACACCTTC
.	.	TRBV6-4	TRBJ2-3	CASSDSTGRTTDTQYF	TGTGCCAGCAGTGACTCGACGGGTCGGACCACAGATACGCAGTATTTT
.	.	TRBV10-3	TRBJ2-7	CAISSDWGEQYF	TGTGCCATCAGCTCAGACTGGGGCGAGCAGTACTTC
.	.	TRBV6-1	TRBJ2-7	CASSEALQGRGASYEQYF	TGTGCCAGCAGTGAAGCGCTTCAGGGCAGGGGGGCGAGCTACGAGCAGTACTTC
.	.	TRBV5-1	TRBJ1-1	CASSLTGANTEAFF	TGCGCCAGCAGCTTGACGGGGGCCAACACTGAAGCTTTCTTT
TRBD1	.	TRBV28	TRBJ2-6	CASSPLRQGKGFGANVLTF	TGTGCCAGCAGTCCCCTCCGACAGGGAAAAGGGTTTGGGGCCAACGTCCTGACTTTC
.	.	TRBV11-2	TRBJ2-7	CASSLNWVSMVDEQYF	TGTGCCAGCAGCTTAAACTGGGTCTCGATGGTTGACGAGCAGTACTTC
TRBD1	.	TRBV27	TRBJ2-6	CASSERQGTSSGANVLTF	TGTGCCAGCAGTGAAAGACAGGGAACCTCTTCTGGGGCCAACGTCCTGACTTTC
TRBD1	.	TRBV28	TRBJ1-4	CASSRDREKLF	TGTGCCAGCAGCCGAGACAGGGAGAAACTTTTT
.	.	TRBV28	TRBJ1-5	CASSPGQGSQPQHF	TGTGCCAGCAGCCCGGGGCAGGGCTCCCAGCCCCAGCATTTT
.	.	TRBV7-8	TRBJ1-4	CASSLVWGSREKLFF	TGTGCCAGCAGCTTAGTTTGGGGCAGTAGGGAAAAACTGTTTTTT
TRBD1	.	TRBV7-2	TRBJ2-7	CASSTPPGQEYF	TGTGCCAGCAGCACACCACCGGGACAGGAGTACTTC